These T cell receptor beta chains were read from a single sample in a study of ipilimumab plus nivolumab after autologous stem cell transplantation. TCRdb keeps only in-frame clones here, not all; method: immunoSEQ multiplex PCR. In the table there are 15,000 to 20,000 clones, around 80% of which are singletons. The material was PBMCs, obtained in a trial of ipilimumab plus nivolumab as post-transplant consolidation. These receptors came from a male donor with diffuse large B-cell lymphoma. Both conserved end residues are part of each CDR3. The order of the fields is D gene, CDR3 length, V gene, J gene, clone size, CDR3 DNA, CDR3 protein. D genes are given only for firm matches. Only some rows state a clone size, as once, few, many or a class for expanded clones.

d_gene: NA; len: 15; v_gene: TRBV28; j_gene: TRBJ1-6; abundance: NA; CDR3nt: TGTGCCAGCAGTTTACTTTCAGAATATAATTCACCCCTCCACTTT; CDR3aa: CASSLLSEYNSPLHF
d_gene: NA; len: 14; v_gene: TRBV7-9; j_gene: TRBJ2-1; abundance: NA; CDR3nt: TGTGCCAGCAGCTTAGGGGGCTCCTACAATGAGCAGTTCTTC; CDR3aa: CASSLGGSYNEQFF
d_gene: NA; len: 13; v_gene: TRBV5-1; j_gene: TRBJ2-5; abundance: NA; CDR3nt: TGCGCCAGCAGCTTTGGCGTCTCAGAGACCCAGTACTTC; CDR3aa: CASSFGVSETQYF
d_gene: NA; len: 16; v_gene: TRBV10-3; j_gene: TRBJ1-1; abundance: NA; CDR3nt: TGTGCCATCAGTGAGTACGGACAGACCATGAACGCTGAAGCTTTCTTT; CDR3aa: CAISEYGQTMNAEAFF
d_gene: TRBD2; len: 16; v_gene: TRBV7-3; j_gene: TRBJ2-1; abundance: NA; CDR3nt: TGTGCCAGCAGCTCGACTAGCGGGGGGCCCAACAATGAGCAGTTCTTC; CDR3aa: CASSSTSGGPNNEQFF
d_gene: NA; len: 13; v_gene: TRBV5-1; j_gene: TRBJ1-1; abundance: NA; CDR3nt: TGCGCCAGCAGTCTCGACAGGAACACTGAAGCTTTCTTT; CDR3aa: CASSLDRNTEAFF
d_gene: NA; len: 14; v_gene: TRBV27; j_gene: TRBJ1-2; abundance: NA; CDR3nt: TGTGCCAGCAGTTTAAGCGGGGGTTATGGGGGCTACACCTTC; CDR3aa: CASSLSGGYGGYTF
d_gene: NA; len: 15; v_gene: TRBV19; j_gene: TRBJ1-2; abundance: NA; CDR3nt: TGTGCCAGTAGTATAGGAGGGGACTTACCGTATGGCTACACCTTC; CDR3aa: CASSIGGDLPYGYTF
d_gene: NA; len: 13; v_gene: TRBV2; j_gene: TRBJ1-1; abundance: medium-sized; CDR3nt: TGTGCCAGCCGGCAACAGAAGCACACTGAAGCTTTCTTT; CDR3aa: CASRQQKHTEAFF
d_gene: TRBD2; len: 17; v_gene: TRBV19; j_gene: TRBJ2-2; abundance: NA; CDR3nt: TGTGCCAGTAGGGGGACTAGCGGAAGACCGAACACCGGGGAGCTGTTTTTT; CDR3aa: CASRGTSGRPNTGELFF